One T cell receptor beta chain is described in this entry. Its specificity is unknown. This sample is part of a study of cytomegalovirus exposure and HLA in healthy donors. V was shortened by 0 bases and J by 3 bases, with 12 bases between the two germline ends. The germline CDR1 and CDR2 sequences are LNHNV and YYDKDF (reference sequence). The CDR3 runs to 15 residues. Only in-frame clones appear in the TCRdb table, and some are missing; sequencing was by immunoSEQ multiplex PCR. The table lists roughly 150,000 clones, about 94% of them singletons. Study-level results: There were 150 to 200 TCR beta chains listed as cytomegalovirus-associated. The study found most TCR sequences rare, yet found some public TCRs in many donors. According to a subsequent analysis, TCR clusters from the first cohort were inclined to appear together in the 110 or so validation repertoires.

The sequence was collected from a man aged 18 to 30 in good health and CMV-seropositive. Sample: PBMCs. This chain joins TRBV15 and TRBJ2-7; D is perhaps TRBD1 (5 bases). CDR3 sequence: CATSREGQGIYEQYF. The CDR3 DNA follows: TGTGCCACCAGCAGAGAAGGCCAGGGTATCTACGAGCAGTACTTC.